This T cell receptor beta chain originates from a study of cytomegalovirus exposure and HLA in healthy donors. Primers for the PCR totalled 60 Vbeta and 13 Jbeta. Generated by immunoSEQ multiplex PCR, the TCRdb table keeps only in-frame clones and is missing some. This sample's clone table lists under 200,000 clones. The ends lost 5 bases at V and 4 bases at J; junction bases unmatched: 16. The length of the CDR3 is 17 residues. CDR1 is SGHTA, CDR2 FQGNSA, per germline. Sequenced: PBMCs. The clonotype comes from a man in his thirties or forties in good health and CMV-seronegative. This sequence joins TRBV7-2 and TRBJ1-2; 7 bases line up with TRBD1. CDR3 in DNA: TGTGCCAGCAGCCCCCTTTTGGGGACAGCAGGCGGCTATGGCTACACCTTC. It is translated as CASSPLLGTAGGYGYTF.